The 10 T cell receptor beta chains below come from one sample, sequenced in a study of shared clonotypes between healthy human individuals. Sequenced by immunoSEQ multiplex PCR; TCRdb stores in-frame clones only, minus some. Of 70,000 to 95,000 clones listed, 50% to 70% are singletons. Sequenced sample: memory CD8+ T cells sorted from blood. The subset was: CD45RO+ cells pooled with CCR7-negative TemRA cells. These receptors were obtained from a young man in good health.

The V and J genes are TRBV11-2 and TRBJ1-4; D possibly corresponds to TRBD1 (5 bases). The CDR3 contains 15 residues. V was pared by 2 bases and J by 4 bases, with 11 bases between. CDR1 SGHAT and CDR2 FQNNGV come from the germline V gene. The CDR3 protein is CASSLFTGVNEKLFF. The CDR3 nucleotides are TGTGCCAGCAGCTTATTCACAGGAGTTAATGAAAAACTGTTTTTT.

This clone was observed once. The chain couples TRBV18 to TRBJ2-7, with 7 bases identical to TRBD2. The V and J ends lost 3 bases and 6 bases, in that order; junction bases with no gene match: 14. CDR3 length equals 16 residues. The germline V gene encodes CDR1 KGHSH and CDR2 LQKENI. The CDR3 is CASSPVSGPGESEQYF. The DNA for the CDR3 is TGTGCCAGCTCACCCGTTAGCGGGCCCGGGGAAAGCGAGCAGTACTTC.

The rearrangement links TRBV4-3 to TRBJ2-1; 8 bases map to TRBD2. Germline V gene sequence: CDR1 LGHNA, CDR2 YSLEER. After removal of 0 bases from V and 5 bases from J, the junction contained 6 bases not matched to a gene. The CDR3 runs to 16 residues. In DNA, the CDR3 is TGCGCCAGCAGCCAAGACACTAGCGGAGGCGACAATGAGCAGTTCTTC. This codes for CASSQDTSGGDNEQFF.

This rearrangement joins TRBV25-1 to TRBJ2-1; no firm D call. The CDR3 sequence is 15 residues long. In germline, CDR1 is MGHDK, CDR2 SYGVNS. V gave up 7 bases and J gave up 3 bases, with 16 bases separating them. CDR3 sequence: CASTGRQDGYNEQFF. CDR3 coding DNA: TGTGCCAGCACTGGAAGACAAGATGGCTACAATGAGCAGTTCTTC.

The chain has TRBV6-5 and TRBJ1-2; D not resolved. Trimming took 4 bases from V and 5 from J, leaving 11 bases between them. The length of the CDR3 is 13 residues. Germline lookup yields CDR1 MNHEY and CDR2 SVGAGI. The CDR3 region has the DNA TGTGCCAGCAGTTCTTCCTTCAAGTATGGCTACACCTTC. Its translation: CASSSSFKYGYTF.

V is TRBV10-3 and J is TRBJ1-3; 7 nucleotides agree with TRBD1. CDR1 is ENHRY, CDR2 SYGVKD, per germline. The J segment lost 4 bases and the V segment lost 4 bases, leaving 10 bases of the junction unmatched. The length of the CDR3 is 16 residues. Here the CDR3 DNA reads TGTGCCATCAGTGTGGCCAGGGGGAGATCGGGAAACACCATATATTTT. The encoded protein is CAISVARGRSGNTIYF.

The rearrangement uses TRBV7-9 and TRBJ1-4; D gene ambiguous. The CDR3 has 12 residues. With 4 bases removed from V and 8 bases from J, the gap between germline ends came to 8 bases. Germline V gives CDR1 SEHNR, CDR2 FQNEAQ (reference sequence). The CDR3 reads CASSSSGEKLFF. Written as DNA, the CDR3 is TGTGCCAGCAGCTCCTCCGGGGAAAAACTGTTTTTT.

The rearrangement links TRBV25-1 to TRBJ2-1; 11 positions match TRBD1. Germline CDR1 and CDR2: MGHDK and SYGVNS. The CDR3 has 15 amino acids. Trimming took 8 bases from V and 7 from J; bases not matched to a gene: 10. The CDR3 DNA reads as TGTGCCAGCCGAAGGGACAGGGGGTTAGTGAATGAGCAGTTCTTC. It encodes CASRRDRGLVNEQFF.

The V and J genes are TRBV5-4 and TRBJ2-3, with TRBD2 matching over 8 bases. Germline V gene sequence: CDR1 SGHNT, CDR2 YYREEE (reference sequence). The CDR3 sequence is 15 residues long. After removal of 1 base from V and 4 bases from J, the junction contained 5 bases not matched to a gene. The CDR3 protein is CASSLPGLASDTQYF. The DNA of the CDR3 is TGTGCCAGCAGCTTGCCCGGACTAGCCTCAGATACGCAGTATTTT.

The chain uses TRBV6-5 and TRBJ1-5; weak D call: TRBD1 (5 bases). The CDR3 spans 15 residues. Germline V gives CDR1 MNHEY, CDR2 SVGAGI. V shed 8 bases and J shed 2 bases, with 16 bases lying between them. This CDR3 reads CASPYGFRGNQPQHF. The CDR3 bases are TGTGCCAGCCCATACGGGTTCAGGGGCAATCAGCCCCAGCATTTT.